This T cell receptor (beta chain) is drawn from a study of blood T cells in healthy people across ages. About the study: For every two T cells, template switching captured about one barcoded beta molecule. Study findings and constraints: From one million sequenced T cells, diversity estimates were lower bounds. Getting older went along with TCR beta diversity per million T cells dropping roughly linearly.

CDR3 length: 12 residues. Germline V gene data show CDR1 as SEHNR and CDR2 as FQNEAQ (reference sequence). The V and J ends lost 1 base and 6 bases respectively, with 4 bases between them. This clonotype was seen ten or more times. Its antigen is as yet unknown. The use of a sample-barcoded 5' primer and a J-beta primer mix characterized a second PCR of 7 to 11 cycles. One entry per CDR3 protein results from TCRdb running MiXCR on the 5' RACE reads. Seen here are some 1,500,000 distinct CDR3 sequences, roughly 43% observed once, and the top ten hold under 5%. Individuals who donated were healthy Caucasians from Russia aged roughly 6 to 90.

The J gene is TRBJ2-1, the V gene TRBV7-9; D gene uncertain. Sequencing was done on a sample of blood. The origin of this receptor is a young woman in good health. The DNA for the CDR3 is TGTGCCAGCAGCTTAGGGGTCAATGAGCAGTTCTTC. Translation: CASSLGVNEQFF.